Below are 20 T cell receptor beta chains sequenced from a single sample in a study of identical twins. MiXCR, run by TCRdb on the 5' RACE reads, gives a single entry per CDR3 protein. The data show about 520,000 distinct CDR3 sequences, 22% seen once. The same specimen was also included in a second study, on T cells expressing NK-cell markers.

Sample: CD4+ T cells sorted from blood. These receptors were collected from a woman younger than 30 in good health.

This chain joins TRBV7-9 and TRBJ1-1; D is unresolved. The CDR3 is 14 amino acids. CDR1 is SEHNR and CDR2 is FQNEAQ in the germline V gene (reference sequence). V dropped 2 bases and J dropped 3 bases, with 10 bases sitting between them. The CDR3 region has the DNA TGTGCCAGCAGCTTATTATCAGAAGACACTGAAGCTTTCTTT. The encoded protein is CASSLLSEDTEAFF.

This clonotype was recorded at least ten times. The chain links TRBV7-2 to TRBJ2-5; 9 nucleotides align to TRBD2. This CDR3 is built from 18 residues. The junction had 12 bases not matched to a gene; V was cut back by 0 bases and J by 4 bases. CDR1 and CDR2 from the germline V gene are SGHTA and FQGNSA. For the CDR3, the DNA is TGTGCCAGCAGCTTAGCGTCAGCGGGAGGAATTCTGCGAGAGACCCAGTACTTC. Its translation is CASSLASAGGILRETQYF.

This clonotype was seen many times. The chain uses TRBV4-3 and TRBJ2-7; TRBD2 agrees at 9 bases. Germline CDR1 and CDR2: LGHNA and YSLEER. The V gene end was trimmed by 1 base and the J gene end by 2 bases; junction bases not matched to a gene: 3. The CDR3 totals 15 residues. The CDR3 loop reads CASSQGLAVTYEQYF. CDR3 sequence (DNA): TGCGCCAGCAGCCAAGGACTAGCGGTAACCTACGAGCAGTACTTC.

A few counts support this clonotype. This chain links TRBV6-1 with TRBJ1-1; the D is unclear. CDR3 length: 13 amino acids. The germline V gene has CDR1 MNHNS and CDR2 SASEGT. V shed 8 bases and J shed 3 bases, with 13 bases lying between them. Here the CDR3 reads CASAPGRDTEAFF. The CDR3 DNA reads as TGTGCCAGCGCCCCTGGGAGGGACACTGAAGCTTTCTTT.

This clonotype was seen more than once but under ten times. The chain links TRBV9 to TRBJ1-2; possibly TRBD1 for D (5 bases). The CDR3 is made up of 13 amino acids. V was cut by 0 bases and J by 12 bases, with 15 bases left in between. Germline V gene lookup returns CDR1 SGDLS and CDR2 YYNGEE. CDR3 protein: CASSVEPGRAHTF. The CDR3 DNA reads TGTGCCAGCAGCGTAGAGCCCGGCAGGGCGCACACCTTC.

This clonotype was detected only once. The V gene is TRBV10-3, the J gene TRBJ2-7; D unresolved. V was shortened by 8 bases and J by 0 bases, with 11 bases between the two germline ends. Germline V gene sequence: CDR1 ENHRY, CDR2 SYGVKD. This CDR3 region has 13 residues. The CDR3, as DNA: TGTGCCATCGGGATGGCTGGCTCCTACGAGCAGTACTTC. This codes for CAIGMAGSYEQYF.

This clonotype was detected ten times or more. The genes are TRBV7-8 and TRBJ1-2, with TRBD1 matching over 7 bases. The germline V gene has CDR1 SGHVS and CDR2 FQNEAQ. With V trimmed by 6 bases and J by 8 bases, 12 bases remained unmatched. CDR3 size: 14 residues. CDR3 residues: CASRMDRPASGYTF. The CDR3, as DNA: TGTGCCAGCAGAATGGACAGGCCTGCTTCCGGCTACACCTTC.

A few counts support this clonotype. A read error is likely, as this CDR3 ends without the conserved phenylalanine or tryptophan. Because the CDR3's place on the DNA is in doubt, the DNA is left out and the CDR3 is given as listed by TCRdb. The chain recombines TRBV15 with TRBJ2-7; the table gives TRBD2 as D, unverified against the DNA. The CDR3 numbers 12 amino acids, ends counted. The germline gives CDR1 LNHNV, CDR2 YYDKDF (reference sequence). CDR3 residues: CATSRIAGGGIS.

There are a few counts of this clonotype. The rearrangement uses TRBV6-5 and TRBJ2-1, with 9 bases lining up with TRBD2. The CDR3 consists of 18 residues. With 2 bases clipped from V and 0 bases from J, the junction kept 8 bases outside the gene matches. Germline V gives CDR1 MNHEY, CDR2 SVGAGI. The DNA for the CDR3 is TGTGCCAGCAGTTACCACAGCGGGGGGCTCAGCTCCTACAATGAGCAGTTCTTC. Protein sequence: CASSYHSGGLSSYNEQFF.

This clonotype was seen a few times. This sequence joins TRBV7-9 and TRBJ2-7; 7 bases are shared with TRBD1. The CDR3 runs to 15 residues. CDR1 and CDR2 (germline): SEHNR, FQNEAQ (reference sequence). V lost 2 bases and J lost 1; bases outside the gene matches: 5. CDR3 protein: CASSLMGQLSYEQYF. CDR3 nucleotide sequence: TGTGCCAGCAGCTTAATGGGACAGCTTTCCTACGAGCAGTACTTC.

The table lists this clonotype with a few counts. The gene calls are TRBV5-4 and TRBJ2-1; the D gene is possibly TRBD1 (6 bases). Trimming took off 4 bases at V and 6 bases at J, with 17 bases between the two ends. The CDR3 runs to 15 residues. Germline V gene data show CDR1 as SGHNT and CDR2 as YYREEE (reference sequence). CDR3 sequence reads: CASSLEGRGGNEQFF. DNA of the CDR3: TGTGCCAGCAGCCTCGAAGGAAGAGGGGGCAATGAGCAGTTCTTC.

The chain joins TRBV3-1 to TRBJ2-1; D call uncertain. Germline V lookup: CDR1 LGHDT, CDR2 YNNKEL (reference sequence). This CDR3 contains 14 residues. Trimming left V 4 bases short and J 3 bases short, with 10 bases between. For the CDR3, the DNA is TGTGCCAGCAGCCGTCGTGCGGACTACAATGAGCAGTTCTTC. This translates into CASSRRADYNEQFF.

This clonotype has more than one count but fewer than ten. V and J are TRBV20-1 and TRBJ2-1; 7 bases are a match to TRBD2. The CDR3 sequence is 12 residues long. Unmatched junction bases numbered 4, after V lost 8 bases and J lost 3 bases. The germline CDR1 and CDR2 sequences are DFQATT and SNEGSKA (reference sequence). This chain's CDR3 is CSQPSGYNEQFF. For the CDR3, the DNA is TGCAGTCAGCCTAGCGGCTACAATGAGCAGTTCTTC.

This chain links TRBV7-3 with TRBJ2-1; either TRBD1 or TRBD2 may fit D (5 bases each). The CDR3 covers 14 residues. Germline values: CDR1 SGHTA, CDR2 FQGTGA. Trimming shortened V by 5 bases and J by 8 bases, and 16 bases separated the two germline ends. The CDR3 region has the DNA TGTGCCAGCAGCCCTTACGGGGCTGGGGATGAGCAGTTCTTC. Encoded protein: CASSPYGAGDEQFF.

This clonotype came up a few times. One end of the junction varies from germline; a read error may be responsible. The chain combines TRBV20-1 with TRBJ1-5, with D uncertain. Germline CDR1 and CDR2: DFQATT and SNEGSKA (reference sequence). This CDR3 contains 13 residues. The CDR3 loop is CSARGGNNQPQHF. The CDR3, as DNA: TGCAGTGCCAGAGGCGGGAACAATCAGCCCCAGCATTTT.

The chain uses TRBV20-1 and TRBJ2-2; D not resolved. The CDR3 runs 14 residues. Trimming removed 0 bases at V and 4 bases at J, with 9 bases between. Germline lookup yields CDR1 DFQATT and CDR2 SNEGSKA (reference sequence). The CDR3 spells CSAREGWSTGELFF. The DNA of the CDR3 is TGCAGTGCTAGAGAGGGCTGGAGCACCGGGGAGCTGTTTTTT.

This clonotype showed up just a few times. The junction does not match germline at one end; this may be a read error. V usage is TRBV12-3 or TRBV12-4 and J usage is TRBJ2-3, with a possible D match to TRBD2 (5 bases). The CDR3 spans 13 residues. The CDR3 DNA sequence: TGTGCCAGCAGTTTAGAAGTCCCGGGCCCCCGGGGTTTT. It yields the protein CASSLEVPGPRGF.

The V and J genes are TRBV12-3 or TRBV12-4 and TRBJ1-1; weak D call: TRBD1 (5 bases). This CDR3 comprises 14 residues. V was trimmed by 5 bases and J by 4 bases, leaving 14 bases between them. The CDR3 loop is CASSQQGEGTEAFF. In DNA, the CDR3 is TGTGCCAGCAGTCAGCAGGGCGAGGGCACTGAAGCTTTCTTT.

This clonotype was detected only a few times. The CDR3 is CASSSRDTNYGYTF. Written as DNA, the CDR3 is TGTGCCAGCAGCTCGCGGGACACGAACTATGGCTACACCTTC. This chain joins TRBV7-9 and TRBJ1-2; D is perhaps TRBD1 (6 bases). This CDR3 is 14 amino acids long. CDR1 and CDR2 from the germline V gene are SEHNR and FQNEAQ (reference sequence). The V and J ends lost 4 bases and 2 bases respectively, with 11 bases between them.

There are many counts of this clonotype. The V gene is TRBV9, the J gene TRBJ2-7, with D hard to call. Germline V gene data show CDR1 as SGDLS and CDR2 as YYNGEE. The CDR3 covers 14 residues. V lost 0 bases and J 3 bases, leaving 10 bases between the germline ends. Here the CDR3 DNA reads TGTGCCAGCAGCGTAGGGGTCCAGGTCTACGAGCAGTACTTC. As protein: CASSVGVQVYEQYF.